Presented here are 22 T cell receptor beta chains from one specimen sequenced in a study of blood T cell repertoires in COVID-19. Sequencing was performed with immunoSEQ multiplex PCR; in TCRdb, only in-frame clones are kept and a portion is missing. Among 280,000 or so clones listed, approximately 83% were seen once. The material sequenced was peripheral blood. These receptors all come from a woman in her twenties or thirties who had recovered from COVID-19.

The chain links TRBV19 to TRBJ1-4; possibly TRBD1 for D (5 bases). Trimming pared 6 bases from V and 8 bases from J, leaving 22 bases between. Germline CDR1 LNHDA, CDR2 SQIVND (reference sequence). The CDR3 covers 16 residues. CDR3 residues: CASSRGTDYGVEKLFF. The DNA of the CDR3 is TGTGCCAGTAGCCGCGGGACGGACTATGGGGTCGAAAAACTGTTTTTT.

The CDR3: CASSIRLALYNEQFF. CDR3 sequence (DNA): TGTGCCAGCAGTATCCGACTAGCGCTTTACAATGAGCAGTTCTTC. The chain couples TRBV28 to TRBJ2-1, with 8 bases matching TRBD2. CDR1 is MDHEN and CDR2 is SYDVKM in the germline V gene. This CDR3 is 15 amino acids long. The junction had 7 bases not matched to a gene; V was cut back by 5 bases and J by 4 bases.

Only one count was recorded for this clone. V gene TRBV2 combines with J gene TRBJ2-5, with TRBD2 matching over 7 bases. With 1 base clipped from V and 3 bases from J, the junction kept 8 bases outside the gene matches. Germline V CDR1 and CDR2: SNHLY, FYNNEI. CDR3 length: 16 amino acids. The DNA of the CDR3 is TGTGCCAGCAGTGAAGTAAAGCGGGGCCACGAAGAGACCCAGTACTTC. It is translated as CASSEVKRGHEETQYF.

The chain combines TRBV2 with TRBJ1-1; D is unclear. Germline V gene lookup returns CDR1 SNHLY and CDR2 FYNNEI. The CDR3 is made up of 11 amino acids. V dropped 4 bases and J dropped 6 bases, with 6 bases sitting between them. The CDR3 sequence is CASSVDSEAFF. The CDR3 DNA reads as TGTGCCAGCAGTGTCGACTCTGAAGCTTTCTTT.

The chain has TRBV4-1 and TRBJ1-2; D is possibly TRBD1 (5 bases). This CDR3 spans 15 amino acids. Germline loops: CDR1 MGHRA, CDR2 YSYEKL. Trimming stripped 2 bases from V and 4 bases from J, with 14 bases between. This CDR3 is CASSQTLGGVYGYTF. CDR3 sequence (DNA): TGCGCCAGCAGCCAAACCCTGGGGGGGGTCTATGGCTACACCTTC.

This clone was observed a single time. V gene TRBV2 combines with J gene TRBJ1-1, with D possibly matching TRBD1 (5 bases). Germline CDR1 and CDR2: SNHLY and FYNNEI. There are 16 residues in the CDR3. With 4 bases removed from V and 4 bases from J, the gap between germline ends came to 19 bases. CDR3 sequence (DNA): TGTGCCAGCAGTGTAAACCAGGGTTTTCGTGGCACTGAAGCTTTCTTT. This encodes CASSVNQGFRGTEAFF.

The chain carries TRBV30 and TRBJ1-1; no clear D. The CDR3 has 13 residues. V lost 2 bases and J 3 bases, leaving 10 bases between the germline ends. Germline CDR1 reads GTSNPN; CDR2 reads SVGIG (reference sequence). CDR3 bases: TGTGCCTGGAGTATGAGGGCGGACACTGAAGCTTTCTTT. Encoded protein: CAWSMRADTEAFF.

The V and J genes are TRBV4-1 and TRBJ1-1, with 7 positions matching TRBD1. The V gene's germline CDR1 is MGHRA and CDR2 YSYEKL. Germline trimming cut 5 bases from V and 3 bases from J; bases unmatched to any gene: 9. This CDR3 spans 15 amino acids. CDR3 in DNA: TGCGCCAGCAGCAACGAGCGCACAGGGGACACTGAAGCTTTCTTT. This translates into CASSNERTGDTEAFF.

This chain joins TRBV7-3 and TRBJ2-1, with 9 bases lining up with TRBD2. With V trimmed by 5 bases and J by 6 bases, 5 bases remained unmatched. The CDR3 is 14 residues long. CDR1 is SGHTA, CDR2 FQGTGA, per germline. The CDR3 nucleotides are TGTGCCAGCAGCACGGGACTAGCATCCAATGAGCAGTTCTTC. Its translation is CASSTGLASNEQFF.

The chain couples TRBV11-2 to TRBJ2-1, with a weak D call TRBD2 (5 bases). Per germline, CDR1 SGHAT and CDR2 FQNNGV. Deletions cut 5 bases from V and 8 bases from J, with 13 bases between. The CDR3 contains 13 residues. The CDR3 region has the DNA TGTGCCAGCAGCCCAAGCGTGGACTATGAGCAGTTCTTC. This translates into CASSPSVDYEQFF.

V is TRBV5-6 and J is TRBJ1-1; D unclear. The length of the CDR3 is 14 residues. The germline V and J ends were trimmed by 1 base and 8 bases, with 15 bases remaining between them. Germline loops: CDR1 SGHDT, CDR2 YYEEEE. The CDR3 is CASSLSRGMGEAFF. CDR3 nucleotides: TGTGCCAGCAGCTTGAGCCGAGGGATGGGCGAAGCTTTCTTT. The full variable domain, rest sourced from reference TRBV5-6 and TRBJ1-1, is DAGVTQSPTHLIKTRGQQVTLRCSPKSGHDTVSWYQQALGQGPQFIFQYYEEEERQRGNFPDRFSGHQFPNYSSELNVNALLLGDSALYLCASSLSRGMGEAFFGQGTRLTVV.

The chain joins TRBV7-9 to TRBJ1-1, with TRBD1 matching 7 bases. The CDR3 has 17 residues. Per the germline V gene, CDR1 is SEHNR and CDR2 is FQNEAQ (reference sequence). The trim removed 2 bases at V and 3 bases at J, leaving 12 bases unmatched. CDR3 nucleotides: TGTGCCAGCAGCTTAAAACAGGGGAGACCGGGGGACACTGAAGCTTTCTTT. Residues: CASSLKQGRPGDTEAFF.

The chain has TRBV10-3 and TRBJ1-1; D perhaps matches TRBD1 (5 bases). The V gene's germline CDR1 is ENHRY and CDR2 SYGVKD. Trimming pared 2 bases from V and 0 bases from J, leaving 13 bases between. This CDR3 has 16 residues. The DNA for the CDR3 is TGTGCCATCAGTGAGGCGACCGGGACTGTGAACACTGAAGCTTTCTTT. This codes for CAISEATGTVNTEAFF.

This chain links TRBV5-4 with TRBJ1-1; TRBD1 agrees at 9 bases. V lost 2 bases and J lost 5; bases outside the gene matches: 4. Germline V gene lookup returns CDR1 SGHNT and CDR2 YYREEE (reference sequence). There are 14 residues in the CDR3. Written as DNA, the CDR3 is TGTGCCAGCAGCTTACAGGGGGCGAATACTGAAGCTTTCTTT. Its protein is CASSLQGANTEAFF.

On this clone: The same CDR3 arises from other DNA sequences in this sample as well. V gene TRBV19 combines with J gene TRBJ2-7; 12 bases agree with TRBD1. This CDR3 has 14 residues. Germline V gene sequence: CDR1 LNHDA, CDR2 SQIVND (reference sequence). The J segment lost 4 bases and the V segment lost 4 bases, leaving 2 bases of the junction unmatched. CDR3 amino acids: CASSTGQGAYEQYF. CDR3 nucleotide sequence: TGTGCCAGTAGTACGGGACAGGGGGCGTACGAGCAGTACTTC.

J is TRBJ1-6 and V is TRBV5-5, with D possibly matching TRBD1 (6 bases). The CDR3 is 16 amino acids. Trimming pared 0 bases from V and 5 bases from J, leaving 12 bases between. Per the germline V gene, CDR1 is SGHKS and CDR2 is YYEKEE (reference sequence). The CDR3 loop is CASSLVGDKNNSPLHF. CDR3 in DNA: TGTGCCAGCAGCTTGGTCGGGGACAAGAATAATTCACCCCTCCACTTT. Full variable domain (missing parts from reference TRBV5-5 and TRBJ1-6): DAGVTQSPTHLIKTRGQQVTLRCSPISGHKSVSWYQQVLGQGPQFIFQYYEKEERGRGNFPDRFSARQFPNYSSELNVNALLLGDSALYLCASSLVGDKNNSPLHFGNGTRLTVT.

This clone occurred once. The chain is built from TRBV29-1 and TRBJ2-1, with 7 bases matching TRBD2. This CDR3 has 14 residues. CDR1 is SQVTM, CDR2 ANQGSEA, per germline. Unmatched junction bases numbered 3, after V lost 4 bases and J lost 0 bases. CDR3 sequence reads: CSVVGGSSYNEQFF. In DNA form, the CDR3 reads TGCAGCGTTGTTGGCGGGAGCTCCTACAATGAGCAGTTCTTC.

Here the CDR3 reads CASTPESEYQETQYF. The CDR3 DNA reads TGTGCCAGCACCCCGGAGAGCGAGTACCAAGAGACCCAGTACTTC. V and J are TRBV28 and TRBJ2-5; D is unresolved. Germline V gives CDR1 MDHEN, CDR2 SYDVKM. Trimming stripped 7 bases from V and 0 bases from J, with 15 bases between. The length of the CDR3 is 15 residues.

V is TRBV18 and J is TRBJ1-5; 7 bases are shared with TRBD1. The J segment lost 7 bases and the V segment lost 0 bases, leaving 3 bases of the junction unmatched. CDR1 and CDR2 from the germline V gene are KGHSH and LQKENI. This CDR3 has 14 amino acids. CDR3 coding DNA: TGTGCCAGCTCACCACCTCCAGGGGGACAGCCCCAGCATTTT. Amino acids: CASSPPPGGQPQHF.

This chain joins TRBV19 and TRBJ2-5; TRBD1 might be the D (7 bases). Germline assignment: CDR1 LNHDA and CDR2 SQIVND (reference sequence). V gave up 6 bases and J gave up 1 base, with 15 bases separating them. This CDR3 comprises 15 residues. The CDR3 sequence: CASSPGGIPQETQYF. CDR3 sequence (DNA): TGTGCCAGTAGCCCAGGGGGGATACCCCAAGAGACCCAGTACTTC.

V gene TRBV7-3 combines with J gene TRBJ2-1, with D possibly being TRBD1 (6 bases). The CDR3 has 15 amino acids. CDR1 is SGHTA, CDR2 FQGTGA, per germline. The V gene lost 5 bases and the J gene lost 0 bases, with 11 bases spanning the gap. DNA of the CDR3: TGTGCCAGCAGCAACGGACAGTCCTCCTACAATGAGCAGTTCTTC. This translates into CASSNGQSSYNEQFF.

The V call is TRBV5-1, the J call TRBJ2-7; tentative D call: TRBD2 (7 bases). V lost 4 bases, J lost 5 bases, and 10 bases lay in between. The germline gives CDR1 SGHRS, CDR2 YFSETQ. This CDR3 is 12 amino acids long. CDR3 in DNA: TGCGCCAGCAGCGAGGGGGGGGACGAGCAGTACTTC. Protein: CASSEGGDEQYF. The full variable domain, rest sourced from reference TRBV5-1 and TRBJ2-7, is KAGVTQTPRYLIKTRGQQVTLSCSPISGHRSVSWYQQTPGQGLQFLFEYFSETQRNKGNFPGRFSGRQFSNSRSEMNVSTLELGDSALYLCASSEGGDEQYFGPGTRLTVT.